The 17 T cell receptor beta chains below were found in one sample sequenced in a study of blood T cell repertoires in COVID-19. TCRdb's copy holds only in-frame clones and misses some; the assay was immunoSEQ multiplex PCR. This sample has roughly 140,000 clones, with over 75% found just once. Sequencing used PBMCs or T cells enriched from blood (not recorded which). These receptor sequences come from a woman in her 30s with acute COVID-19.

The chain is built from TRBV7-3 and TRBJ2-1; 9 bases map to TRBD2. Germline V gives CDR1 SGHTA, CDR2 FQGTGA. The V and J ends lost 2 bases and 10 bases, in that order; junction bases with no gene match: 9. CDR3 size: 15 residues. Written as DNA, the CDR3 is TGTGCCAGCAGCTTAGACCCGAATCTAGCGGGAGAGCAGTTCTTC. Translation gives CASSLDPNLAGEQFF.

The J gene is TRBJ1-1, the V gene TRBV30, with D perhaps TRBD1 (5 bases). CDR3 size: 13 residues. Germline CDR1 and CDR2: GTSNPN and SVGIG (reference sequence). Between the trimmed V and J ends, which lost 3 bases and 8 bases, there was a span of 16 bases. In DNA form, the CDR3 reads TGTGCCTGGAGCGGAACAGGAGAACAGGAAGCTTTCTTT. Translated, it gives CAWSGTGEQEAFF.

CDR3 loop: CASSRTPGTGLEVNQPQHF. The CDR3 nucleotides read TGTGCCAGCAGCCGTACCCCCGGGACAGGCCTTGAGGTTAATCAGCCCCAGCATTTT. The V call is TRBV3-1 (or the pseudogene TRBV3-2), the J call TRBJ1-5; 8 nucleotides line up with TRBD1. The CDR3 length is 19 residues. With V trimmed by 4 bases and J by 4 bases, 18 bases remained unmatched. Germline CDR1 reads LGHDT; CDR2 reads YNNKEL (reference sequence).

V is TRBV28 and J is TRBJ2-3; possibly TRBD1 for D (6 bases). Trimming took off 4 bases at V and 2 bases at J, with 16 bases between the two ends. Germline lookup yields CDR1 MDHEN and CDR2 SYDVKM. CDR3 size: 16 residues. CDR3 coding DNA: TGTGCCAGCAGTTGGGGGACACTTCGGCCCACAGATACGCAGTATTTT. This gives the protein CASSWGTLRPTDTQYF.

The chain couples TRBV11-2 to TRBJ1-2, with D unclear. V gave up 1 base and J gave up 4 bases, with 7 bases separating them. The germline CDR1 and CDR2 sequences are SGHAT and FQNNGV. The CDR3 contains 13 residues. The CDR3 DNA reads TGTGCCAGCAGCTTAGGACTTAGCTATGGCTACACCTTC. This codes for CASSLGLSYGYTF. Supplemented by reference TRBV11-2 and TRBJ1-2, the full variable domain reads EAGVAQSPRYKIIEKRQSVAFWCNPISGHATLYWYQQILGQGPKLLIQFQNNGVVDDSQLPKDRFSAERLKGVDSTLKIQPAKLEDSAVYLCASSLGLSYGYTFGSGTRLTVV.

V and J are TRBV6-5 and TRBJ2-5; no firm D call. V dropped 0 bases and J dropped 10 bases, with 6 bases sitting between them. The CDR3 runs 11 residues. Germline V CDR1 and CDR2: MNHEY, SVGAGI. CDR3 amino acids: CASSYSAVQYF. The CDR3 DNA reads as TGTGCCAGCAGTTACTCGGCAGTCCAGTACTTC.

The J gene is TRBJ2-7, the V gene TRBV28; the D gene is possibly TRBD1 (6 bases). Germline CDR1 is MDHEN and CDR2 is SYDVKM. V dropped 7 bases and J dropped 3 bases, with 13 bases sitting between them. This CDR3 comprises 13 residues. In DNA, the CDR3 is TGTGCCAGCATCCGGCAGGGGTTCTACGAGCAGTACTTC. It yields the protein CASIRQGFYEQYF.

The CDR3 is CASSLGQENQPQHF. CDR3 DNA sequence: TGCGCCAGCAGCTTGGGACAGGAAAATCAGCCCCAGCATTTT. The genes are TRBV5-1 and TRBJ1-5; D possibly corresponds to TRBD1 (6 bases). The germline CDR1 and CDR2 sequences are SGHRS and YFSETQ. This CDR3 has 14 amino acids. Trimming shortened V by 0 bases and J by 4 bases, and 8 bases separated the two germline ends.

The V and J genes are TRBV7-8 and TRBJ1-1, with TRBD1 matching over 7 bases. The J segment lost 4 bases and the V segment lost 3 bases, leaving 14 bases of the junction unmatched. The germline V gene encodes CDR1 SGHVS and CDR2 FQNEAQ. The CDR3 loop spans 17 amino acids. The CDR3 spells CASSFRFHRGKSTEAFF. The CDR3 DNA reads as TGTGCCAGCAGCTTTAGGTTCCACAGGGGAAAAAGCACTGAAGCTTTCTTT.

DNA for the CDR3: TGTGCCAGCAGCGCCCAGCTACAGGGCTACACCTTC. The encoded protein is CASSAQLQGYTF. V usage is TRBV2 and J usage is TRBJ1-2; unclear D gene. The V and J ends lost 6 bases and 8 bases respectively, with 13 bases between them. The CDR3 consists of 12 residues. Germline V lookup: CDR1 SNHLY, CDR2 FYNNEI.

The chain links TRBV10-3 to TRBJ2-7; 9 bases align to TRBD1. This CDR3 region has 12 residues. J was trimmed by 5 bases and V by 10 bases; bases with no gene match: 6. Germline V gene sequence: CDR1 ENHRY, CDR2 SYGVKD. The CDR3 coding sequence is TGTGCCACGGGACAGGGATCCCACGAGCAGTACTTC. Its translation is CATGQGSHEQYF.

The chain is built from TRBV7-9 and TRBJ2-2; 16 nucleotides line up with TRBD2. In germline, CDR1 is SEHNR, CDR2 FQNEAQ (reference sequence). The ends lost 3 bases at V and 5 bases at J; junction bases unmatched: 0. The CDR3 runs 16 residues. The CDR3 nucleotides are TGTGCCAGCAGCTTGGGACTAGCGGGAGGGACCGGGGAGCTGTTTTTT. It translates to CASSLGLAGGTGELFF.

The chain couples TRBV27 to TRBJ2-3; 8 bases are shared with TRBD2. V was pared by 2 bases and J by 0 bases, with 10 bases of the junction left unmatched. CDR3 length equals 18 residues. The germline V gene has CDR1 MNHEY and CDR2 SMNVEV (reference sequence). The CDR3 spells CASSLVGATSESTDTQYF. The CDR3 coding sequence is TGTGCCAGCAGTTTAGTTGGAGCGACTAGCGAGAGCACAGATACGCAGTATTTT.

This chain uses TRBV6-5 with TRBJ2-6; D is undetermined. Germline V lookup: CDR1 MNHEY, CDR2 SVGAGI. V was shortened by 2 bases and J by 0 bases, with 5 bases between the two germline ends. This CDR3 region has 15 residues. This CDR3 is CASSYAGSGANVLTF. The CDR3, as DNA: TGTGCCAGCAGTTACGCCGGCTCTGGGGCCAACGTCCTGACTTTC.

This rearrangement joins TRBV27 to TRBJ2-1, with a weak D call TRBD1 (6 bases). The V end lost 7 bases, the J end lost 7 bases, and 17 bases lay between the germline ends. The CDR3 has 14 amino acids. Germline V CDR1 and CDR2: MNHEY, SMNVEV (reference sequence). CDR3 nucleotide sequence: TGTGCCAGCACGGGACAAGGCCCAGAGAATGAGCAGTTCTTC. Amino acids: CASTGQGPENEQFF.

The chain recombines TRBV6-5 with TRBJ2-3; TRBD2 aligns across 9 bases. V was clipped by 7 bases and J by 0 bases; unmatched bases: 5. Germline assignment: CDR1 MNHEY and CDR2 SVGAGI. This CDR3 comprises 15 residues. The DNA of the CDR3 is TGTGCCAGCAAGATGCTAGCGGGAAGCACAGATACGCAGTATTTT. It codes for CASKMLAGSTDTQYF.

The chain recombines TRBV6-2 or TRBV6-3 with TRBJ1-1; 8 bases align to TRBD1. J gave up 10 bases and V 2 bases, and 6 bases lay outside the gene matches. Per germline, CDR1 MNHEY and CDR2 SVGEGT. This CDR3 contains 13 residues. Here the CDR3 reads CASSYQQTGGAFF. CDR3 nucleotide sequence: TGTGCCAGCAGTTACCAGCAAACAGGGGGAGCTTTCTTT.